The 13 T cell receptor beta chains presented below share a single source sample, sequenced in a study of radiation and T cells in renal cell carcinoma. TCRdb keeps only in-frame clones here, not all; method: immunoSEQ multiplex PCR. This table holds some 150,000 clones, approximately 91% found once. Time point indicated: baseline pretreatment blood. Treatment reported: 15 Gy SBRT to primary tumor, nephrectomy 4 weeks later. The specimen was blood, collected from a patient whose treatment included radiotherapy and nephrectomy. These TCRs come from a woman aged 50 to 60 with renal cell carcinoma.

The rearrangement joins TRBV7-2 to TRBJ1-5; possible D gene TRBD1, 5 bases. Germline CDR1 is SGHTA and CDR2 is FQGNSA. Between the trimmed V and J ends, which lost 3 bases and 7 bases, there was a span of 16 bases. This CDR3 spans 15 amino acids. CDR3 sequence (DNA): TGTGCCAGCAGCTTCACGCGGGACGGCGCCCAGCCCCAGCATTTT. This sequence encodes CASSFTRDGAQPQHF.

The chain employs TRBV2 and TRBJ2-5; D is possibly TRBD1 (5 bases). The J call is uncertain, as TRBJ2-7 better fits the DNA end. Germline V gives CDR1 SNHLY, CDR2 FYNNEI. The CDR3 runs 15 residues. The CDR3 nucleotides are TGTGCCAGCACTAAAGACGGACACCCGACCTACGAGCAGTACTTC. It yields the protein CASTKDGHPTYEQYF.

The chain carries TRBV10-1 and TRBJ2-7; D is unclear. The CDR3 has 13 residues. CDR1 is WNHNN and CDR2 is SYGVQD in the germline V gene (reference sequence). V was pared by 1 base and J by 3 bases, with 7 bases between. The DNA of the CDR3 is TGCGCCAGCAGTGAGTTGAAGGGCTACGAGCAGTACTTC. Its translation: CASSELKGYEQYF.

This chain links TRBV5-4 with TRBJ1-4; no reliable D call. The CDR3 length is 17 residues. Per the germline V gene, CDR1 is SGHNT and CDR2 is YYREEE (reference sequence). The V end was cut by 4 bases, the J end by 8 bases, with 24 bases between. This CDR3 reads CASSRTPGDYGKEKLFF. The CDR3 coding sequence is TGTGCCAGCAGCCGAACCCCAGGTGATTACGGAAAGGAAAAACTGTTTTTT.

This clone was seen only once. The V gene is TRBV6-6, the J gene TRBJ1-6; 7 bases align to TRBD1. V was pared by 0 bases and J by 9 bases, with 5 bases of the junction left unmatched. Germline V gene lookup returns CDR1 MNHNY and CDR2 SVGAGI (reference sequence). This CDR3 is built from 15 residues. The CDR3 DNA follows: TGTGCCAGCAGTTACTCGACGTACAGGGGTTCACCCCTCCACTTT. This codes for CASSYSTYRGSPLHF.

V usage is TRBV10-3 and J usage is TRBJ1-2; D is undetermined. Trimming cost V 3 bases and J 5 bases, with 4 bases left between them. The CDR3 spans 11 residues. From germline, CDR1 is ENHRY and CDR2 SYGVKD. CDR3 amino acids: CAISEKYGYTF. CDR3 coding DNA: TGTGCCATCAGTGAAAAGTATGGCTACACCTTC.

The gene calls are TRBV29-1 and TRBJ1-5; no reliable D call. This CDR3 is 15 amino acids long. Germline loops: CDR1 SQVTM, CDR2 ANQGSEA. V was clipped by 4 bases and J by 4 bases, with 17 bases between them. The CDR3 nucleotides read TGCAGCGTTGGTGAATCAAAGGGCCCTAATCAGCCCCAGCATTTT. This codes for CSVGESKGPNQPQHF.

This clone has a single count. Here the CDR3 reads CSVASLIRRNTEAFF. In DNA, the CDR3 is TGCAGCGTTGCCAGCCTAATTAGGAGAAACACTGAAGCTTTCTTT. The chain uses TRBV29-1 and TRBJ1-1; D is unresolved. The CDR3 is 15 residues long. V shed 4 bases and J shed 2 bases, with 17 bases lying between them. Per the germline V gene, CDR1 is SQVTM and CDR2 is ANQGSEA. Drawing the rest from reference TRBV29-1 and TRBJ1-1, the complete variable domain is SAVISQKPSRDICQRGTSLTIQCQVDSQVTMMFWYRQQPGQSLTLIATANQGSEATYESGFVIDKFPISRPNLTFSTLTVSNMSPEDSSIYLCSVASLIRRNTEAFFGQGTRLTVV.

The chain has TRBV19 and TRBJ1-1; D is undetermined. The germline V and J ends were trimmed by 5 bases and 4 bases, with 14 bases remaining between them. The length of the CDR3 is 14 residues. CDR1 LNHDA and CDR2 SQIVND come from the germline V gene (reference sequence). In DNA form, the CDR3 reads TGTGCCAGTAGTTGGGGAAGGGTTCGCACTGAAGCTTTCTTT. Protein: CASSWGRVRTEAFF.

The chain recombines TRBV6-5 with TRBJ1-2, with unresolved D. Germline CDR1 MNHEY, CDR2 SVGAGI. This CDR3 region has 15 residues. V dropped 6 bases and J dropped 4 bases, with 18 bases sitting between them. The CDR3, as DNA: TGTGCCAGCAGAATCAACGGGGAAGCCCCCTATGGCTACACCTTC. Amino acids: CASRINGEAPYGYTF.

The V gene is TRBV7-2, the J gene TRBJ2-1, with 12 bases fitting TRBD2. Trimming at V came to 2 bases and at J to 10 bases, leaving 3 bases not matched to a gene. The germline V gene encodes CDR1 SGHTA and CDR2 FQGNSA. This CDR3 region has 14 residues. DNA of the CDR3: TGTGCCAGCAGCTTACGACTAGCGGGGGACGAGCAGTTCTTC. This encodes CASSLRLAGDEQFF.

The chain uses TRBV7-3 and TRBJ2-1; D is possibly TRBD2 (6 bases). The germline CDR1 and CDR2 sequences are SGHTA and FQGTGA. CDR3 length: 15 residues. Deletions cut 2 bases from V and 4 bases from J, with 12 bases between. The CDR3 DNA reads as TGTGCCAGCAGCTTAGTAGGGACTCTATACAATGAGCAGTTCTTC. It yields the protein CASSLVGTLYNEQFF.

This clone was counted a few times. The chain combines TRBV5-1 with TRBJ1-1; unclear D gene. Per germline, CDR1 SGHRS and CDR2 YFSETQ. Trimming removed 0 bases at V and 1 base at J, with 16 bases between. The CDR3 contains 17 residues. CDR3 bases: TGCGCCAGCAGCTTGGGGCACCGGGATTTAAAGAACACTGAAGCTTTCTTT. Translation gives CASSLGHRDLKNTEAFF.